The 29 T cell receptor beta chains listed next were all sequenced from one sample in a study of T cell repertoires in cytomegalovirus infection. Their specific antigens are unknown. TCRdb ran MiXCR on the reads and lists one entry per CDR3 protein. This table holds about 920,000 distinct CDR3 sequences, under 40% found once. The sample consisted of cultured CD8+ T cells from PBMCs, taken from culture after CMV antigen stimulation. These receptors came from a human donor in good health (CMV status not recorded). Some clones in this sample may be carry-over from other donors' samples.

This chain links TRBV6-2 or TRBV6-3 with TRBJ1-1; D uncertain. The CDR3 length is 11 residues. The germline V and J ends were trimmed by 0 bases and 9 bases, with 5 bases remaining between them. The germline CDR1 and CDR2 sequences are MNHEY and SVGEGT. The CDR3 loop reads CASSYSGKAFF. Here the CDR3 DNA reads TGTGCCAGCAGTTACTCGGGGAAAGCTTTCTTT.

The chain uses TRBV4-2 and TRBJ1-1; D not certain. Deletions cut 0 bases from V and 3 bases from J, with 11 bases between. The V gene's germline CDR1 is LGHNA and CDR2 YNFKEQ. CDR3 size: 15 residues. The CDR3 DNA sequence: TGTGCCAGCAGCCAAGATAACCTTGGGGACACTGAAGCTTTCTTT. It specifies CASSQDNLGDTEAFF.

In its sample, this clonotype was seen many times. The chain uses TRBV12-3 or TRBV12-4 and TRBJ2-4; D gene uncertain. V dropped 5 bases and J dropped 2 bases, with 10 bases sitting between them. This CDR3 is 14 amino acids long. The CDR3 here is CASSATKSKNIQYF. CDR3 DNA: TGTGCCAGCAGTGCCACAAAGTCCAAAAACATTCAGTACTTC.

A word on this clonotype: A junction boundary mismatches the germline segment, possibly from a read error. This chain connects TRBV4-2 to TRBJ1-1; D not resolved. Germline V gene sequence: CDR1 LGHNA, CDR2 YNFKEQ. The CDR3 has 13 amino acids. Here the CDR3 reads CSSSQGGQPGAFF. CDR3 DNA sequence: TGTTCCAGCAGCCAAGGTGGTCAGCCGGGGGCTTTCTTT.

V and J are TRBV7-3 and TRBJ2-1, with D possibly matching TRBD1 (5 bases). The germline V and J ends were trimmed by 0 bases and 0 bases, with 9 bases remaining between them. The CDR3 loop spans 16 amino acids. Germline values: CDR1 SGHTA, CDR2 FQGTGA. In DNA, the CDR3 is TGTGCCAGCAGCTTAACGTGGCAGGGCTCCTACAATGAGCAGTTCTTC. Protein: CASSLTWQGSYNEQFF.

The V and J genes are TRBV27 and TRBJ1-1; D uncertain. The CDR3 is 11 amino acids. The germline V gene has CDR1 MNHEY and CDR2 SMNVEV (reference sequence). Trimming cost V 10 bases and J 5 bases, with 11 bases left between them. CDR3: CATKRRTEAFF. Written as DNA, the CDR3 is TGTGCCACCAAGAGAAGGACTGAAGCTTTCTTT.

The table lists this clonotype with a few counts. This chain links TRBV4-2 with TRBJ2-1; D is ambiguous. The CDR3 covers 15 residues. V was pared by 3 bases and J by 7 bases, with 16 bases between. Germline V lookup: CDR1 LGHNA, CDR2 YNFKEQ. In DNA form, the CDR3 reads TGTGCCAGCAGCCAGGAGAATCCGGATCTTAATGAGCAGTTCTTC. Translation gives CASSQENPDLNEQFF.

This clonotype was seen a few times. This chain uses TRBV4-1 with TRBJ1-6; D not certain. The CDR3 totals 16 residues. Germline-derived CDR1 and CDR2 are MGHRA and YSYEKL. The V gene lost 4 bases and the J gene lost 0 bases, with 10 bases spanning the gap. The DNA for the CDR3 is TGCGCCAGCAGCCCCGACCCCAGCTCCTATAATTCACCCCTCCACTTT. It is translated as CASSPDPSSYNSPLHF.

The chain couples TRBV6-6 to TRBJ2-5, with D perhaps TRBD2 (5 bases). V was trimmed by 2 bases and J by 3 bases, leaving 10 bases between them. The CDR3 is 14 residues long. Looked up from germline, CDR1 is MNHNY and CDR2 is SVGAGI (reference sequence). The CDR3: CASSYVRAEETQYF. The CDR3 bases are TGTGCCAGCAGTTACGTGCGAGCGGAAGAGACCCAGTACTTC.

This clonotype was picked up a small number of times. The chain has TRBV7-9 and TRBJ1-5; TRBD1 might be the D (6 bases). This CDR3 region has 17 residues. CDR1 and CDR2 (germline): SEHNR, FQNEAQ (reference sequence). V was shortened by 1 base and J by 0 bases, with 13 bases between the two germline ends. In DNA form, the CDR3 reads TGTGCCAGCAGCTTAGGGATCACAGGGTCTAGCAATCAGCCCCAGCATTTT. This translates into CASSLGITGSSNQPQHF.

This clonotype was counted many times. CDR3 sequence (DNA): TGTGCCAGCAGTTTGCCAGGGTATAGCAATCAGCCCCAGCATTTT. It translates to CASSLPGYSNQPQHF. The rearrangement links TRBV12-3 or TRBV12-4 to TRBJ1-5; a possible D gene is TRBD1 (5 bases). The CDR3 extends over 15 amino acids. Trimming took off 3 bases at V and 0 bases at J, with 9 bases between the two ends.

The chain combines TRBV7-9 with TRBJ1-1; D is undetermined. This CDR3 has 11 residues. The V gene's germline CDR1 is SEHNR and CDR2 FQNEAQ (reference sequence). V was clipped by 11 bases and J by 4 bases, with 11 bases between them. The CDR3 protein is CACRGATEAFF. Here the CDR3 DNA reads TGTGCCTGTAGAGGAGCCACTGAAGCTTTCTTT.

This clonotype turned up a few times. CDR3 nucleotides: TGTGCCAGCAGCGCCAGAACCCGGGGGGGGGTGAACACTGAAGCTTTCTTT. This translates into CASSARTRGGVNTEAFF. This rearrangement joins TRBV7-9 to TRBJ1-1, with a possible D match to TRBD1 (5 bases). The ends were cut back, 5 bases at V and 0 bases at J, with 19 bases in the middle. The CDR3 is made up of 17 amino acids. Germline CDR1 is SEHNR and CDR2 is FQNEAQ (reference sequence).

In this sample, this clonotype turned up many times. This chain joins TRBV11-1 and TRBJ1-1; no clear D gene. The CDR3 totals 15 residues. Germline V gene lookup returns CDR1 SGHAT and CDR2 FQDESV (reference sequence). Trimming took 0 bases from V and 5 from J, leaving 13 bases between them. CDR3 sequence reads: CASSLARNGRTEAFF. As DNA, the CDR3 is TGTGCCAGCAGCTTAGCGCGAAATGGGCGAACTGAAGCTTTCTTT.

V and J are TRBV28 and TRBJ2-7; TRBD1 might be the D (6 bases). The CDR3 consists of 14 residues. V was trimmed by 3 bases and J by 9 bases, leaving 18 bases between them. The V gene's germline CDR1 is MDHEN and CDR2 SYDVKM. The CDR3 coding sequence is TGTGCCAGCAGTTTCCATGGGCAGGGGAGTGTGCAGTACGTC. It specifies CASSFHGQGSVQYV.

This chain links TRBV7-9 with TRBJ1-6; D is unresolved. CDR1 and CDR2 (germline): SEHNR, FQNEAQ (reference sequence). This CDR3 comprises 13 residues. V gave up 1 base and J gave up 10 bases, with 8 bases separating them. CDR3 amino acids: CASSLEGSSPLHF. The CDR3 coding sequence is TGTGCCAGCAGCTTAGAGGGCAGCTCACCCCTCCACTTT.

This chain connects TRBV27 to TRBJ1-6; D not certain. V was trimmed by 5 bases and J by 2 bases, leaving 13 bases between them. The CDR3 runs to 16 residues. Germline lookup yields CDR1 MNHEY and CDR2 SMNVEV (reference sequence). The CDR3 region is CASSPRGGTYNSPLHF. The CDR3 DNA follows: TGTGCCAGCAGTCCCCGCGGAGGGACCTATAATTCACCCCTCCACTTT.

The chain employs TRBV19 and TRBJ2-1; 8 bases map to TRBD2. The trim removed 6 bases at V and 3 bases at J, leaving 4 bases unmatched. The CDR3 spans 14 residues. In germline, CDR1 is LNHDA, CDR2 SQIVND (reference sequence). As DNA, the CDR3 is TGTGCCAGTAGGGGTAGCGGGGTCTACAATGAGCAGTTCTTC. As protein: CASRGSGVYNEQFF.

Comment on this clonotype: One base away lies a much larger clone, so this may be a sequencing read error. V is TRBV7-8 and J is TRBJ1-1, with unresolved D. In germline, CDR1 is SGHVS, CDR2 FQNEAQ. The V gene lost 3 bases and the J gene lost 3 bases, with 8 bases spanning the gap. CDR3 length equals 13 residues. The CDR3 region is CASSLVDDTEAFF. As DNA, the CDR3 is TGTGCCAGCAGCTTGGTGGACGACACTGAAGCTTTCTTT.

Concerning this clonotype itself: The junction does not match germline at one end; this may be a read error. The gene calls are TRBV7-6 and TRBJ2-5, with 10 nucleotides matching TRBD2. This CDR3 contains 16 residues. Germline CDR1 is SGHVS and CDR2 is FNYEAQ. CDR3 DNA sequence: TGTGTCAGCAGCTACTTAGCGGGGGGCCCCCAAGAGACCCAGTACTTC. Translation gives CVSSYLAGGPQETQYF.

This clonotype occurred a few times. V and J are TRBV10-3 and TRBJ1-5; D unresolved. Germline values: CDR1 ENHRY, CDR2 SYGVKD. The CDR3 spans 16 residues. V was trimmed by 0 bases and J by 4 bases, leaving 13 bases between them. For the CDR3, the DNA is TGTGCCATCAGTGAGTCGACTCCGGACCGTAATCAGCCCCAGCATTTT. Encoded protein: CAISESTPDRNQPQHF.

Only one count was recorded for this clonotype. V is TRBV4-1 and J is TRBJ2-7; possibly TRBD1 for D (7 bases). V was cut by 5 bases and J by 2 bases, with 22 bases left in between. Per the germline V gene, CDR1 is MGHRA and CDR2 is YSYEKL. The CDR3 has 17 residues. The CDR3 DNA sequence: TGCGCCAGCAGCTTAGCTTACGACAGGGACTTCCCCTACGAGCAGTACGTC. It yields the protein CASSLAYDRDFPYEQYV.

The CDR3 protein is CASSSSDRDNEQFF. The CDR3 DNA sequence: TGTGCCAGCAGCTCCTCGGACAGGGACAATGAGCAGTTCTTC. The chain recombines TRBV7-9 with TRBJ2-1; 8 bases match TRBD1. The CDR3 consists of 14 residues. The V segment lost 4 bases and the J segment 5 bases; nucleotides outside the gene matches: 4. Germline lookup yields CDR1 SEHNR and CDR2 FQNEAQ (reference sequence).

The chain has TRBV4-1 and TRBJ1-2; 7 bases map to TRBD1. CDR1 and CDR2 from the germline V gene are MGHRA and YSYEKL. The CDR3 is 15 residues long. With V trimmed by 1 base and J by 4 bases, 6 bases remained unmatched. CDR3 DNA: TGCGCCAGCAGCCAAGGACAGGGAAAGGCCTATGGCTACACCTTC. It is translated as CASSQGQGKAYGYTF.

This clonotype has just a few counts. The V and J genes are TRBV24-1 and TRBJ2-5; 9 nucleotides agree with TRBD2. In germline, CDR1 is KGHDR, CDR2 SFDVKD. With 2 bases clipped from V and 0 bases from J, the junction kept 21 bases outside the gene matches. The CDR3 consists of 22 residues. CDR3 in DNA: TGTGCCACCAGTGATTACCGCGGGGGGGACGGAGACTCCCCCGAAAACCAAGAGACCCAGTACTTC. Translated: CATSDYRGGDGDSPENQETQYF.

This clonotype was counted a few times. V and J are TRBV7-2 and TRBJ1-5; no definite D call. Trimming took off 5 bases at V and 3 bases at J, with 11 bases between the two ends. Per the germline V gene, CDR1 is SGHTA and CDR2 is FQGNSA. This CDR3 region has 14 residues. In DNA, the CDR3 is TGTGCCAGCAGCATAGGCCGATACAATCAGCCCCAGCATTTT. It translates to CASSIGRYNQPQHF.

This clonotype was detected many times. The rearrangement joins TRBV7-2 to TRBJ2-2; no clear D. The CDR3 spans 13 residues. Germline CDR1 and CDR2: SGHTA and FQGNSA. With 3 bases removed from V and 7 bases from J, the gap between germline ends came to 9 bases. The CDR3 spells CASSFLGIGELFF. The DNA for the CDR3 is TGTGCCAGCAGCTTTTTAGGGATCGGGGAGCTGTTTTTT. Looking up the rest from reference TRBV7-2 and TRBJ2-2 gives the full variable domain: GAGVSQSPSNKVTEKGKDVELRCDPISGHTALYWYRQSLGQGLEFLIYFQGNSAPDKSGLPSDRFSAERTGGSVSTLTIQRTQQEDSAVYLCASSFLGIGELFFGEGSRLTVL.

The chain combines TRBV19 with TRBJ1-2; D not resolved. V gave up 7 bases and J gave up 3 bases, with 9 bases separating them. Germline loops: CDR1 LNHDA, CDR2 SQIVND (reference sequence). This CDR3 has 12 residues. CDR3 DNA: TGTGCCAGTACCACGGACTACTATGGCTACACCTTC. Its protein product is CASTTDYYGYTF. Complete variable domain (other parts from reference TRBV19 and TRBJ1-2): DGGITQSPKYLFRKEGQNVTLSCEQNLNHDAMYWYRQDPGQGLRLIYYSQIVNDFQKGDIAEGYSVSREKKESFPLTVTSAQKNPTAFYLCASTTDYYGYTFGSGTRLTVV.

The chain has TRBV4-3 and TRBJ1-4; a weak D match, TRBD1 (5 bases). Per the germline V gene, CDR1 is LGHNA and CDR2 is YSLEER. Deletions cut 0 bases from V and 6 bases from J, with 11 bases between. The CDR3 covers 15 residues. CDR3 in amino acids: CASSQERQGYEKLFF. The CDR3 coding sequence is TGCGCCAGCAGCCAAGAAAGGCAGGGTTATGAAAAACTGTTTTTT.